This T cell receptor beta chain comes out of a study of CD8 T cells in ankylosing spondylitis. This clonotype was picked up a small number of times. Its antigen is as yet unknown. TCRdb reprocessed the 5' RACE reads via MiXCR and lists one record per CDR3 protein. The table records approximately 340,000 distinct CDR3 sequences, roughly 15% of them present only once. General study points: Previous work reported some of these motif variants in the synovial fluid and blood of reactive arthritis.

V lost 4 bases and J 3 bases, leaving 3 bases between the germline ends. Germline V gives CDR1 DFQATT, CDR2 SNEGSKA (reference sequence). This CDR3 contains 11 residues. The rearrangement uses TRBV20-1 and TRBJ2-2; no reliable D call. The origin of this receptor is a male donor with ankylosing spondylitis or in good health (not recorded which). What was sequenced was blood, either unsorted or a sorted T cell fraction (not recorded which). The CDR3 sequence: CSATYTGELFF. The CDR3 DNA is TGCAGTGCTACGTACACCGGGGAGCTGTTTTTT.